Shown below are 19 T cell receptor beta chains from a single sample sequenced in a study of naive and memory T cell subsets. Findings of the study overall: Possibly reflecting memory cells re-expressing CD45RA, a few larger clonotypes occurred in naive repertoires, especially CD8.

These receptors have no identified antigens. Both TRBC1 and TRBC2 were covered by a beta constant-region primer of two equimolar oligonucleotides. Nested alpha and beta constant-region primers with the SP2 primer drove four PCR rounds on ligated cDNA. Using its own MiXCR run on the UMI-ligation and nested PCR reads, TCRdb lists one record per CDR3 protein. The sample has roughly 97,000 distinct CDR3 sequences; roughly 14% are singletons. The sequencing sample was made of naive CD8+ T cells from blood. Receptor source: a human donor in good health.

This clonotype was detected ten times or more. This rearrangement joins TRBV12-3 or TRBV12-4 to TRBJ2-1, with a weak D call TRBD2 (6 bases). Trimming cost V 4 bases and J 6 bases, with 16 bases left between them. CDR3 length equals 15 residues. CDR3 loop: CASSSYRRESNEQFF. The CDR3 DNA sequence: TGTGCCAGCAGTTCATACCGCCGGGAGTCCAATGAGCAGTTCTTC.

This clonotype showed up many times. The chain links TRBV12-3 or TRBV12-4 to TRBJ1-5, with no clear D. The CDR3 totals 12 residues. Deletions cut 6 bases from V and 3 bases from J, with 6 bases between. Written as DNA, the CDR3 is TGTGCCAGCAGACGTCTCAATCAGCCCCAGCATTTT. It encodes CASRRLNQPQHF.

This clonotype was seen a few times. The chain uses TRBV7-9 and TRBJ1-2; the match to TRBD1 covers 9 bases. The CDR3 runs 15 residues. The ends lost 5 bases at V and 4 bases at J; junction bases unmatched: 8. Per the germline V gene, CDR1 is SEHNR and CDR2 is FQNEAQ (reference sequence). In DNA form, the CDR3 reads TGTGCCAGCAGCGGGACAGGGATGAGGACCTATGGCTACACCTTC. Translation: CASSGTGMRTYGYTF.

The table lists this clonotype with a few counts. The chain joins TRBV30 to TRBJ1-1; 8 positions agree with TRBD1. CDR1 is GTSNPN and CDR2 is SVGIG in the germline V gene (reference sequence). J lost 0 bases, V lost 8 bases, and 8 bases had no gene match. There are 14 residues in the CDR3. This chain's CDR3 is CAGGNRGMNTEAFF. DNA for the CDR3: TGTGCCGGGGGTAACAGGGGGATGAACACTGAAGCTTTCTTT.

Only a few counts were recorded for this clonotype. This chain joins TRBV11-2 and TRBJ2-6, with D possibly being TRBD2 (5 bases). Trimming left V 5 bases short and J 0 bases short, with 14 bases between. The CDR3 covers 17 residues. The germline gives CDR1 SGHAT, CDR2 FQNNGV. The CDR3 here is CASSPIGGRSGANVLTF. DNA for the CDR3: TGTGCCAGCAGCCCCATCGGCGGGCGCTCTGGGGCCAACGTCCTGACTTTC.

This sequence joins TRBV29-1 and TRBJ1-1, with D possibly matching TRBD1 (6 bases). The V end was cut by 6 bases, the J end by 2 bases, with 13 bases between. The CDR3 spans 13 residues. The V gene's germline CDR1 is SQVTM and CDR2 ANQGSEA. The CDR3 region is CSVERGVNTEAFF. The CDR3 DNA is TGCAGCGTCGAAAGGGGGGTTAACACTGAAGCTTTCTTT. The entire variable domain, with the rest obtained from reference TRBV29-1 and TRBJ1-1, is as follows: SAVISQKPSRDICQRGTSLTIQCQVDSQVTMMFWYRQQPGQSLTLIATANQGSEATYESGFVIDKFPISRPNLTFSTLTVSNMSPEDSSIYLCSVERGVNTEAFFGQGTRLTVV.

This clonotype was picked up a small number of times. This chain connects TRBV10-3 to TRBJ2-4, with 8 bases that match TRBD1. J gave up 7 bases and V 2 bases, and 7 bases lay outside the gene matches. The CDR3 is 15 residues long. Looked up from germline, CDR1 is ENHRY and CDR2 is SYGVKD. The CDR3 DNA is TGTGCCATCAGTGAGCCGACAGGGGAGGAGAACATTCAGTACTTC. Protein: CAISEPTGEENIQYF.

The chain links TRBV4-3 to TRBJ1-1; 8 nucleotides agree with TRBD1. CDR1 is LGHNA and CDR2 is YSLEER in the germline V gene. Trimming at V came to 1 base and at J to 2 bases, leaving 12 bases not matched to a gene. The CDR3 is 18 amino acids. CDR3 sequence reads: CASSQGHGGTGDNTEAFF. CDR3 nucleotides: TGCGCCAGCAGCCAAGGACACGGGGGGACAGGAGATAACACTGAAGCTTTCTTT.

The rearrangement uses TRBV14 and TRBJ1-6; D not certain. The V gene lost 3 bases and the J gene lost 8 bases, with 11 bases spanning the gap. Germline V lookup: CDR1 SGHDN, CDR2 FVKESK. The CDR3 runs 14 residues. The CDR3 DNA reads as TGTGCCAGCAGCCATTTACCGGGTCATTCACCCCTCCACTTT. Its protein product is CASSHLPGHSPLHF.

This clonotype was detected a few times. DNA of the CDR3: TGTGCCAGCCAGCAGAAGGGCAACTACAATGAGCAGTTCTTC. It translates to CASQQKGNYNEQFF. The chain is built from TRBV5-6 and TRBJ2-1; D not certain. V lost 7 bases to trimming and J lost 3 bases, with 14 bases between them. The CDR3 totals 14 residues. Germline V gene sequence: CDR1 SGHDT, CDR2 YYEEEE.

This clonotype was counted ten times or more. The rearrangement links TRBV29-1 to TRBJ2-1; no firm D call. This CDR3 contains 11 residues. Trimming took 4 bases from V and 7 from J, leaving 8 bases between them. Germline CDR1 SQVTM, CDR2 ANQGSEA. The CDR3, as DNA: TGCAGCGTTGTAGGGATGAATGAGCAGTTCTTC. Protein sequence: CSVVGMNEQFF.

The chain carries TRBV7-9 and TRBJ2-1, with D possibly TRBD2 on 6 matching bases. The germline V and J ends were trimmed by 4 bases and 2 bases, with 18 bases remaining between them. Germline lookup yields CDR1 SEHNR and CDR2 FQNEAQ (reference sequence). This CDR3 spans 17 amino acids. CDR3 protein: CASSSTLGSHAYNEQFF. In nucleotides, the CDR3 is TGTGCCAGCAGCTCAACGCTCGGGAGTCATGCCTACAATGAGCAGTTCTTC.

This clonotype has only a few counts. This rearrangement joins TRBV6-1 to TRBJ2-1, with 11 bases fitting TRBD2. Unmatched junction bases numbered 3, after V lost 2 bases and J lost 0 bases. Per the germline V gene, CDR1 is MNHNS and CDR2 is SASEGT. The CDR3 is 17 amino acids. The CDR3, as DNA: TGTGCCAGCAGTGAATCAACTAGCGGGAGCTCCTACAATGAGCAGTTCTTC. Translating it yields CASSESTSGSSYNEQFF.

This clonotype was found a few times. V usage is TRBV30 and J usage is TRBJ2-1; D unclear. In germline, CDR1 is GTSNPN, CDR2 SVGIG (reference sequence). V dropped 0 bases and J dropped 7 bases, with 7 bases sitting between them. The CDR3 contains 12 residues. Here the CDR3 DNA reads TGTGCCTGGAGTGTAAGGGTGAATGAGCAGTTCTTC. It encodes CAWSVRVNEQFF.

This chain connects TRBV30 to TRBJ1-1; D is ambiguous. Germline V gives CDR1 GTSNPN, CDR2 SVGIG (reference sequence). V shed 0 bases and J shed 3 bases, with 11 bases lying between them. The CDR3 contains 14 residues. CDR3 sequence: CAWSVLFGDTEAFF. CDR3 sequence (DNA): TGTGCCTGGAGTGTACTCTTTGGGGACACTGAAGCTTTCTTT.

This clonotype was seen a handful of times. CDR3 nucleotide sequence: TGTGCCATCAGTGATACTCCCGGGACTGAAGCTTTCTTT. Protein sequence: CAISDTPGTEAFF. The V and J genes are TRBV10-3 and TRBJ1-1; D unresolved. The CDR3 runs 13 residues. Germline V gene lookup returns CDR1 ENHRY and CDR2 SYGVKD. The V gene lost 3 bases and the J gene lost 5 bases, with 10 bases spanning the gap.

The chain links TRBV7-3 to TRBJ2-7, with a possible D match to TRBD2 (6 bases). Trimming cost V 0 bases and J 5 bases, with 11 bases left between them. From germline, CDR1 is SGHTA and CDR2 FQGTGA. There are 14 residues in the CDR3. CDR3 nucleotide sequence: TGTGCCAGCAGCTTAACGGCCTCGGGGGACGAGCAGTACTTC. Protein product: CASSLTASGDEQYF. The full variable domain, completed using reference TRBV7-3 and TRBJ2-7, is GAGVSQTPSNKVTEKGKYVELRCDPISGHTALYWYRQSLGQGPEFLIYFQGTGAADDSGLPNDRFFAVRPEGSVSTLKIQRTERGDSAVYLCASSLTASGDEQYFGPGTRLTVT.

This clonotype has a count of ten or more. This rearrangement joins TRBV7-2 to TRBJ2-3; the D is unclear. Trimming took off 4 bases at V and 2 bases at J, with 7 bases between the two ends. The CDR3 extends over 13 amino acids. Germline V gene sequence: CDR1 SGHTA, CDR2 FQGNSA. The CDR3 is CASSSPLTDTQYF. The CDR3 DNA sequence: TGTGCCAGCAGCTCGCCCCTCACAGATACGCAGTATTTT.

The J gene is TRBJ2-1, the V gene TRBV7-9, with 7 bases identical to TRBD2. With V trimmed by 5 bases and J by 8 bases, 12 bases remained unmatched. The CDR3 contains 15 residues. CDR1 and CDR2 from the germline V gene are SEHNR and FQNEAQ (reference sequence). The CDR3 DNA follows: TGTGCCAGCAGCGCCCGCGGGGGAACGAGAGATGAGCAGTTCTTC. Translated, it gives CASSARGGTRDEQFF. Full variable domain (missing parts from reference TRBV7-9 and TRBJ2-1): DTGVSQNPRHKITKRGQNVTFRCDPISEHNRLYWYRQTLGQGPEFLTYFQNEAQLEKSRLLSDRFSAERPKGSFSTLEIQRTEQGDSAMYLCASSARGGTRDEQFFGPGTRLTVL.